Here is one T cell receptor (beta chain) with its context. The antigen remains unidentified. Sequencing involved patients with CD8+CD57+ cell expansion previously shown by flow cytometry. Among the patients, all had severe acquired aplastic anemia. The CDR3 covers 12 residues. Germline CDR1 is MGHDK and CDR2 is SYGVNS. Trimming pared 6 bases from V and 5 bases from J, leaving 10 bases between. The data belong to a study of CD8+CD57+ T cells in acquired aplastic anemia. About the research overall: Sorting CD4+ and CD8+ cells gave DNA averaging around 3 ug. Study observations and caveats: Controls did not differ significantly from patients in CD8+ Simpson's diversity.

CDR3 and TCR beta VDJ profiling relied on a genomic DNA template. TCRdb processed the reads anew with MiXCR; each CDR3 protein has one entry. Of some 200,000 distinct CDR3 sequences in the sample, approximately 60% were seen once. The chain employs TRBV25-1 and TRBJ1-1; D unclear. The sample taken for sequencing was sorted CD4+, CD8+, or CD8+CD57+ T cells (not recorded which) from PBMCs. This TCR derives from a human donor with aplastic anemia. This CDR3 reads CASSPGRTEAFF. In DNA, the CDR3 is TGTGCCAGCAGCCCGGGGAGAACTGAAGCTTTCTTT.